The 24 T cell receptor beta chains listed next were all sequenced from one sample in a study of T cell repertoires in cytomegalovirus infection. TCRdb independently ran MiXCR on the reads; one entry per CDR3 protein. The data contain under 250,000 distinct CDR3 sequences, approximately 7% of them singletons. The material sequenced was PBMCs. These receptor sequences come from a human donor in good health (CMV status not recorded). Some clones in this sample may be carry-over from other donors' samples.

This clonotype was counted at least ten times. V gene TRBV20-1 combines with J gene TRBJ2-3; D is perhaps TRBD2 (5 bases). There are 14 residues in the CDR3. Germline CDR1 DFQATT, CDR2 SNEGSKA (reference sequence). V gave up 7 bases and J gave up 1 base, with 15 bases separating them. The CDR3 DNA follows: TGCAGTGTAGAAAGCGGACCAGGCACAGATACGCAGTATTTT. Encoded protein: CSVESGPGTDTQYF.

This clonotype has ten or more counts. V is TRBV19 and J is TRBJ2-3; TRBD2 might be the D (6 bases). The CDR3 runs to 14 residues. Germline-derived CDR1 and CDR2 are LNHDA and SQIVND (reference sequence). Trimming took off 11 bases at V and 2 bases at J, with 17 bases between the two ends. CDR3: CAASGPSVTDTQYF. The CDR3 DNA reads TGTGCCGCATCCGGTCCTAGCGTCACAGATACGCAGTATTTT.

The sample holds many counts of this clonotype. This chain links TRBV7-9 with TRBJ1-2; 9 positions match TRBD1. Germline values: CDR1 SEHNR, CDR2 FQNEAQ (reference sequence). The CDR3 has 16 amino acids. V was pared by 0 bases and J by 6 bases, with 8 bases of the junction left unmatched. Here the CDR3 reads CASSLAYRDRENGYTF. CDR3 DNA sequence: TGTGCCAGCAGCTTAGCGTACCGGGACAGGGAGAATGGCTACACCTTC. Full variable domain (outside the CDR3, taken from reference TRBV7-9 and TRBJ1-2): DTGVSQNPRHKITKRGQNVTFRCDPISEHNRLYWYRQTLGQGPEFLTYFQNEAQLEKSRLLSDRFSAERPKGSFSTLEIQRTEQGDSAMYLCASSLAYRDRENGYTFGSGTRLTVV.

This clonotype was recorded at least ten times. The chain uses TRBV7-2 and TRBJ2-5; D not resolved. This CDR3 is 14 amino acids long. V lost 4 bases and J 9 bases, leaving 18 bases between the germline ends. Germline CDR1 is SGHTA and CDR2 is FQGNSA. Written as DNA, the CDR3 is TGTGCCAGCAGCTCACTCGGGTCCAAGATGGCCCAGTACTTC. Protein: CASSSLGSKMAQYF.

In this sample, this clonotype turned up a few times. The chain joins TRBV19 to TRBJ1-1; D is undetermined. The CDR3 runs to 14 residues. V was pared by 2 bases and J by 6 bases, with 13 bases between. Germline CDR1 is LNHDA and CDR2 is SQIVND (reference sequence). The CDR3 is CASSINSPTAEAFF. The CDR3 bases are TGTGCCAGTAGTATAAATTCCCCGACGGCTGAAGCTTTCTTT.

The sample holds many counts of this clonotype. The chain uses TRBV5-6 and TRBJ1-1; tentatively, D is TRBD1 (5 bases). Germline V gene sequence: CDR1 SGHDT, CDR2 YYEEEE. This CDR3 comprises 14 residues. Trimming left V 2 bases short and J 8 bases short, with 16 bases between. The CDR3 nucleotides read TGTGCCAGCAGCTTATTACCAGGGACGGGGGAAGCTTTCTTT. It specifies CASSLLPGTGEAFF.

In its sample, this clonotype was seen many times. The chain employs TRBV10-3 and TRBJ2-2; 12 bases map to TRBD2. Trimming cost V 8 bases and J 1 base; bases outside gene matches: 2. The germline V gene has CDR1 ENHRY and CDR2 SYGVKD. This CDR3 region has 15 residues. CDR3 DNA: TGTGCCATCCGGACTAGCGGGGTGAACACCGGGGAGCTGTTTTTT. This gives the protein CAIRTSGVNTGELFF.

This clonotype was counted at least ten times. The V and J genes are TRBV20-1 and TRBJ1-3; D gene uncertain. The V end lost 0 bases, the J end lost 0 bases, and 9 bases lay between the germline ends. The CDR3 sequence is 15 residues long. CDR1 and CDR2 (germline): DFQATT, SNEGSKA (reference sequence). In nucleotides, the CDR3 is TGCAGTGCTAGAGATCCCTCCAGCTCTGGAAACACCATATATTTT. Translated: CSARDPSSSGNTIYF.

This clonotype was observed at least ten times. The genes are TRBV20-1 and TRBJ2-3; the match to TRBD1 covers 7 bases. In germline, CDR1 is DFQATT, CDR2 SNEGSKA (reference sequence). CDR3 size: 15 residues. This chain's CDR3 is CSSPGGAFSTDTQYF. CDR3 coding DNA: TGCAGCAGCCCAGGGGGAGCGTTTAGCACAGATACGCAGTATTTT.

This clonotype was seen many times. The V call is TRBV12-3 or TRBV12-4, the J call TRBJ1-5, with 12 bases that match TRBD1. With V trimmed by 8 bases and J by 7 bases, 6 bases remained unmatched. The CDR3 runs 14 residues. CDR3 nucleotides: TGTGCCAGCCGCATCGGGACAGGGGGCCAGCCCCAGCATTTT. Its translation: CASRIGTGGQPQHF.

Many counts were recorded for this clonotype. The DNA of the CDR3 is TGTGCCACAGGGGGACAGGAGGAAAGCTATGGCTACACCTTC. It translates to CATGGQEESYGYTF. This chain joins TRBV19 and TRBJ1-2; 8 nucleotides line up with TRBD1. The germline V gene encodes CDR1 LNHDA and CDR2 SQIVND (reference sequence). The CDR3 extends over 14 amino acids. V lost 10 bases, J lost 4 bases, and 11 bases stayed unmatched. The complete variable domain, with remaining parts taken from reference TRBV19 and TRBJ1-2, reads DGGITQSPKYLFRKEGQNVTLSCEQNLNHDAMYWYRQDPGQGLRLIYYSQIVNDFQKGDIAEGYSVSREKKESFPLTVTSAQKNPTAFYLCATGGQEESYGYTFGSGTRLTVV.

This clonotype was seen many times. The V gene is TRBV7-2, the J gene TRBJ2-1, with 8 bases aligning to TRBD1. V gave up 5 bases and J gave up 10 bases; unmatched junction bases: 7. This CDR3 has 13 amino acids. Germline V lookup: CDR1 SGHTA, CDR2 FQGNSA. CDR3 sequence reads: CASSVDRGEEQFF. The CDR3 DNA is TGTGCCAGCAGCGTCGACAGGGGAGAAGAGCAGTTCTTC.

Many counts were recorded for this clonotype. The CDR3 spells CASGTSDIWPPYEQYF. The CDR3 DNA follows: TGTGCTAGTGGTACATCGGACATCTGGCCCCCCTACGAGCAGTACTTC. This chain uses TRBV12-5 with TRBJ2-7, with D perhaps TRBD1 (5 bases). CDR1 is LGHNT, CDR2 FRNRAP, per germline. The CDR3 is 16 amino acids. V lost 5 bases to trimming and J lost 2 bases, with 19 bases between them.

This clonotype was seen only a few times. This rearrangement joins TRBV28 to TRBJ2-7; the D call may be TRBD1 or TRBD2 (5 bases each). The length of the CDR3 is 14 residues. V was clipped by 4 bases and J by 5 bases, with 15 bases between them. In germline, CDR1 is MDHEN, CDR2 SYDVKM. CDR3 sequence: CASSSGPISNEQYF. In DNA, the CDR3 is TGTGCCAGCAGTTCGGGACCGATCAGTAACGAGCAGTACTTC.

This clonotype was seen many times. This chain connects TRBV6-2 or TRBV6-3 to TRBJ1-2, with D possibly matching TRBD1 (5 bases). CDR3 length: 14 residues. The germline V gene has CDR1 MNHEY and CDR2 SVGEGT. Trimming cost V 2 bases and J 4 bases, with 11 bases left between them. The CDR3 loop is CASSYLTGGYGYTF. The CDR3 coding sequence is TGTGCCAGCAGTTACCTAACAGGCGGCTATGGCTACACCTTC.

This clonotype showed up just a few times. The V call is TRBV3-1, the J call TRBJ2-7, with D uncertain. Trimming removed 1 base at V and 7 bases at J, with 11 bases between. Looked up from germline, CDR1 is LGHDT and CDR2 is YNNKEL (reference sequence). This CDR3 comprises 13 residues. CDR3 amino acids: CASSQVRDGEQYF. The CDR3 nucleotides are TGTGCCAGCAGCCAAGTACGCGACGGGGAGCAGTACTTC.

This chain joins TRBV28 and TRBJ1-2, with 9 bases identical to TRBD1. The J segment lost 6 bases and the V segment lost 6 bases, leaving 5 bases of the junction unmatched. The CDR3 extends over 13 amino acids. Per the germline V gene, CDR1 is MDHEN and CDR2 is SYDVKM. CDR3 coding DNA: TGTGCCAGCAGGATACAGGGGGCGCATGGCTACACCTTC. As protein: CASRIQGAHGYTF.

This clonotype was recorded a few times. CDR3 sequence (DNA): TGCAGCGTTGATTGGCCCCTAAGCACAGATACGCAGTATTTT. Amino acid sequence: CSVDWPLSTDTQYF. The J gene is TRBJ2-3, the V gene TRBV29-1; D is unclear. Germline values: CDR1 SQVTM, CDR2 ANQGSEA. V dropped 3 bases and J dropped 0 bases, with 10 bases sitting between them. CDR3 length equals 14 residues.

This clonotype turned up a few times. This rearrangement joins TRBV29-1 to TRBJ1-2; D is possibly TRBD1 (5 bases). The CDR3 sequence is 17 residues long. Looked up from germline, CDR1 is SQVTM and CDR2 is ANQGSEA. Trimming removed 4 bases from V and 1 base from J, with 22 bases in between. CDR3 region: CSVGRVSGTKDNYGYTF. The CDR3 region has the DNA TGCAGCGTTGGCAGAGTTTCCGGGACGAAAGATAACTATGGCTACACCTTC.

The chain combines TRBV19 with TRBJ2-1; 11 bases match TRBD1. Germline V gene data show CDR1 as LNHDA and CDR2 as SQIVND (reference sequence). The J segment lost 8 bases and the V segment lost 9 bases, leaving 6 bases of the junction unmatched. This CDR3 contains 13 residues. This chain's CDR3 is CASRDRGLDEQFF. The CDR3 region has the DNA TGTGCCAGCCGGGACAGGGGGTTGGATGAGCAGTTCTTC.

Ten or more counts support this clonotype. The rearrangement uses TRBV20-1 and TRBJ1-2; TRBD1 is a possible D gene (5 bases). The CDR3 consists of 15 residues. Trimming cost V 1 base and J 8 bases, with 20 bases left between them. Germline V lookup: CDR1 DFQATT, CDR2 SNEGSKA (reference sequence). CDR3 sequence: CSARVRDGRVSGYTF. The CDR3 DNA reads TGCAGTGCTAGAGTCCGGGACGGACGAGTTAGCGGCTACACCTTC.

This clonotype was seen many times. The chain is built from TRBV6-2 or TRBV6-3 and TRBJ2-1; 8 bases line up with TRBD2. The CDR3 extends over 13 amino acids. V dropped 4 bases and J dropped 6; count of bases not matched to a gene: 2. Germline lookup yields CDR1 MNHEY and CDR2 SVGEGT. This CDR3 is CASSSAGGNEQFF. Written as DNA, the CDR3 is TGTGCCAGCAGTTCGGCGGGGGGCAATGAGCAGTTCTTC.

Ten or more counts support this clonotype. The chain carries TRBV7-8 and TRBJ2-5, with D tentatively TRBD1 (5 bases). The germline V gene has CDR1 SGHVS and CDR2 FQNEAQ. The V gene lost 3 bases and the J gene lost 3 bases, with 17 bases spanning the gap. The CDR3 contains 16 residues. The chain's CDR3 is CASSFRMVSTEETQYF. Written as DNA, the CDR3 is TGTGCCAGCAGCTTTAGAATGGTGTCGACAGAAGAGACCCAGTACTTC.

This clonotype was counted many times. The chain has TRBV20-1 and TRBJ2-2; TRBD2 is a possible D gene (7 bases). The germline gives CDR1 DFQATT, CDR2 SNEGSKA (reference sequence). There are 13 residues in the CDR3. The V end lost 6 bases, the J end lost 8 bases, and 16 bases lay between the germline ends. As DNA, the CDR3 is TGCAGTGCCAGGTCGGGGGGCGAGGGGGAGCTGTTTTTT. Protein sequence: CSARSGGEGELFF.